The 9 T cell receptor beta chains presented below share a single source sample, sequenced in a study of naive and memory T cell subsets. Two oligonucleotides, mixed equimolar, formed the beta constant-region primer covering TRBC1 and TRBC2. Nested alpha and beta constant-region primers with the SP2 primer drove four PCR rounds on ligated cDNA. In TCRdb, the UMI-ligation and nested PCR reads were re-called with MiXCR into one record per CDR3 protein. This sample has around 83,000 distinct CDR3 sequences; around 10% occur once, and the top ten carry approximately 0.14%. The study's findings and limits: A few larger clonotypes appeared in naive repertoires, especially CD8, possibly memory cells re-expressing CD45RA.

No antigens are known for them. The material sequenced was naive CD4+ T cells from blood. The receptor source for this set is a human donor in good health.

The chain carries TRBV18 and TRBJ1-5; 9 bases map to TRBD1. The CDR3 has 16 residues. Germline values: CDR1 KGHSH, CDR2 LQKENI. Losses at the gene ends were 3 bases for V and 5 bases for J; bases not matched to a gene: 8. The CDR3 bases are TGTGCCAGCTCACCCCCCGGGACAGGGAATTATCAGCCCCAGCATTTT. It codes for CASSPPGTGNYQPQHF.

This clonotype turned up a few times. The chain's CDR3 is CSVTPGRSYEQYF. The CDR3 region has the DNA TGCAGCGTTACCCCGGGACGGTCCTACGAGCAGTACTTC. The chain uses TRBV29-1 and TRBJ2-7; D tentatively fits TRBD1 or TRBD2 (5 bases each). This CDR3 is 13 amino acids long. Trimming pared 5 bases from V and 1 base from J, leaving 12 bases between. Germline V lookup: CDR1 SQVTM, CDR2 ANQGSEA.

This clonotype was detected only a few times. V and J are TRBV12-3 or TRBV12-4 and TRBJ2-1, with 7 bases lining up with TRBD2. The CDR3 spans 15 residues. Trimming at V came to 5 bases and at J to 8 bases, leaving 12 bases not matched to a gene. Here the CDR3 DNA reads TGTGCCAGCAGTCCAGCGGGACCCTTGAGACATGAGCAGTTCTTC. Translation: CASSPAGPLRHEQFF.

The chain couples TRBV7-9 to TRBJ2-5, with TRBD2 matching over 10 bases. This CDR3 is 15 amino acids long. CDR1 SEHNR and CDR2 FQNEAQ come from the germline V gene (reference sequence). V gave up 5 bases and J gave up 3 bases; unmatched junction bases: 6. CDR3 in DNA: TGTGCCAGCAGCCACGCCCTAGCGGGGGAAGAGACCCAGTACTTC. It translates to CASSHALAGEETQYF.

This clonotype turned up a few times. This chain joins TRBV18 and TRBJ2-7, with TRBD1 matching over 7 bases. CDR3 length: 14 residues. J was trimmed by 6 bases and V by 5 bases; bases with no gene match: 10. The germline V gene has CDR1 KGHSH and CDR2 LQKENI. The CDR3 DNA reads TGTGCCAGCTCAGCAAACAGGGGATTGTCCGAGCAGTACTTC. Translated, it gives CASSANRGLSEQYF.

This clonotype was seen many times. The V gene is TRBV29-1, the J gene TRBJ2-5, with 7 bases matching TRBD1. Germline V gene lookup returns CDR1 SQVTM and CDR2 ANQGSEA. CDR3 length: 12 amino acids. Trimming cost V 4 bases and J 4 bases; bases outside gene matches: 3. In DNA, the CDR3 is TGCAGCGTTGGAGACAGGGCAGAGACCCAGTACTTC. It is translated as CSVGDRAETQYF.

The chain carries TRBV29-1 and TRBJ2-5; D tentatively fits TRBD1 or TRBD2 (6 bases each). Germline loops: CDR1 SQVTM, CDR2 ANQGSEA. The V end lost 1 base, the J end lost 5 bases, and 14 bases lay between the germline ends. The length of the CDR3 is 14 residues. The chain's CDR3 is CSVEAGARFETQYF. The CDR3 DNA is TGCAGCGTTGAAGCGGGGGCCCGTTTCGAGACCCAGTACTTC.

The V call is TRBV18, the J call TRBJ2-5; D is undetermined. Germline CDR1 and CDR2: KGHSH and LQKENI. V dropped 2 bases and J dropped 2 bases, with 3 bases sitting between them. The CDR3 loop spans 12 amino acids. The CDR3 nucleotides read TGTGCCAGCTCACCATGGCAAGAGACCCAGTACTTC. Encoded protein: CASSPWQETQYF.

The chain employs TRBV7-2 and TRBJ2-7; 7 bases are shared with TRBD2. Germline values: CDR1 SGHTA, CDR2 FQGNSA. This CDR3 is 14 amino acids long. J lost 4 bases, V lost 5 bases, and 8 bases had no gene match. The CDR3 DNA follows: TGTGCCAGCAGCCAAGAAGCGGGGCGTTACGAGCAGTACTTC. Translated, it gives CASSQEAGRYEQYF.